The entry that follows covers one TCR beta chain sequence. Trimming removed 0 bases from V and 0 bases from J, with 9 bases in between. This CDR3 is built from 15 residues. Germline V gives CDR1 SGHKS, CDR2 YYEKEE (reference sequence). This sample was taken from a study of blood T cells in healthy people across ages. A second PCR, run for about 7 to 11 cycles, used a sample-barcoded 5' primer plus a J-beta primer mix. TCRdb reprocessed the 5' RACE reads with MiXCR, giving one entry per CDR3 protein. The sample consists of approximately 810,000 distinct CDR3 sequences, around 34% of them appearing once.

The rearrangement links TRBV5-5 to TRBJ2-5, with D possibly being TRBD1 or TRBD2 (6 bases each). The sample comprised blood. The clonotype comes from a man aged 18 to 30 in good health. The CDR3 spells CASSLVGGYQETQYF. Written as DNA, the CDR3 is TGTGCCAGCAGCTTGGTAGGGGGGTACCAAGAGACCCAGTACTTC.